The 28 T cell receptor beta chains below come from one sample, sequenced in a study of cytomegalovirus exposure and HLA in healthy donors (dated by TCRdb to the late 2010s). To prepare the library, the immunoSEQ multiplex PCR assay was applied. For the multiplex PCR, a mixture combining 60 forward primers for TCR Vbeta segments and 13 reverse primers for TCR Jbeta segments was used. This immuneACCESS table, as held by TCRdb, lists in-frame sequences with V and J called but not all clones. Of the missing ones, under half trace to an unresolved V gene in checked studies; the others have no known cause. In this sample the table shows fewer than 200,000 clones, about 90% of which occur a single time. Clones ranked in the top ten supply about 0.21% of the sample. Material for sequencing was PBMCs. These receptors were obtained from a girl younger than two in good health and CMV-seronegative.

The chain carries TRBV4-1 and TRBJ2-2; 9 bases are shared with TRBD2. The CDR3 contains 17 residues. Germline CDR1 MGHRA, CDR2 YSYEKL. Trimming took 1 base from V and 5 from J; bases not matched to a gene: 8. CDR3 sequence reads: CASSQGGAGGWTGELFF. The DNA for the CDR3 is TGCGCCAGCAGCCAAGGAGGGGCGGGGGGGTGGACCGGGGAGCTGTTTTTT.

The rearrangement uses TRBV19 and TRBJ1-6; D not resolved. CDR1 and CDR2 (germline): LNHDA, SQIVND (reference sequence). The ends were cut back, 7 bases at V and 1 base at J, with 11 bases in the middle. This CDR3 is 15 amino acids long. CDR3: CASMSRRSYNSPLHF. CDR3 bases: TGTGCCAGTATGTCGAGGAGGTCCTATAATTCACCCCTCCACTTT.

This chain connects TRBV5-5 to TRBJ2-6; D ambiguous. CDR3 length: 17 residues. From germline, CDR1 is SGHKS and CDR2 YYEKEE (reference sequence). V lost 2 bases to trimming and J lost 0 bases, with 12 bases between them. This CDR3 reads CASSFPEYPSGANVLTF. CDR3 DNA: TGTGCCAGCAGCTTCCCTGAGTATCCCTCTGGGGCCAACGTCCTGACTTTC.

This rearrangement joins TRBV19 to TRBJ1-1, with TRBD1 matching over 7 bases. CDR3 length: 13 residues. Germline lookup yields CDR1 LNHDA and CDR2 SQIVND (reference sequence). V lost 10 bases, J lost 2 bases, and 7 bases stayed unmatched. For the CDR3, the DNA is TGTGCCACCAAGACAGGGCAAAACACTGAAGCTTTCTTT. Translating gives CATKTGQNTEAFF.

The chain links TRBV19 to TRBJ1-5, with D possibly matching TRBD1 (6 bases). Between the trimmed V and J ends, which lost 8 bases and 3 bases, there was a span of 17 bases. The CDR3 length is 15 residues. Germline lookup yields CDR1 LNHDA and CDR2 SQIVND (reference sequence). The CDR3 protein is CASQGGREFNQPQHF. CDR3 nucleotide sequence: TGTGCCAGTCAAGGGGGAAGGGAATTCAATCAGCCCCAGCATTTT.

The rearrangement uses TRBV27 and TRBJ2-6, with D possibly being TRBD2 (5 bases). V gave up 1 base and J gave up 0 bases, with 13 bases separating them. The CDR3 is made up of 18 amino acids. Germline-derived CDR1 and CDR2 are MNHEY and SMNVEV (reference sequence). CDR3 residues: CASSLYGPGGSGANVLTF. DNA for the CDR3: TGTGCCAGCAGTTTATACGGTCCAGGAGGCTCTGGGGCCAACGTCCTGACTTTC.

In DNA form, the CDR3 reads TGTGCCACCAGCAGAGCCGGTCGGGGGTCCCAAGAGACCCAGTACTTC. This codes for CATSRAGRGSQETQYF. The chain employs TRBV15 and TRBJ2-5, with D possibly matching TRBD2 (6 bases). The CDR3 contains 16 residues. Germline V lookup: CDR1 LNHNV, CDR2 YYDKDF (reference sequence). V was trimmed by 1 base and J by 1 base, leaving 13 bases between them.

The V and J genes are TRBV20-1 and TRBJ2-7; a possible D gene is TRBD1 (5 bases). With 5 bases removed from V and 4 bases from J, the gap between germline ends came to 9 bases. This CDR3 has 11 amino acids. Germline V gene data show CDR1 as DFQATT and CDR2 as SNEGSKA (reference sequence). CDR3 bases: TGCAGTGCTGCCCGACAGTACGAGCAGTACTTC. Amino acid sequence: CSAARQYEQYF.

This sequence joins TRBV4-3 and TRBJ2-2, with unresolved D. The CDR3 is 14 residues long. Trimming took off 4 bases at V and 1 base at J, with 7 bases between the two ends. Germline V gives CDR1 LGHNA, CDR2 YSLEER. The CDR3 spells CASSPRRNTGELFF. The CDR3 bases are TGCGCCAGCAGCCCCCGGAGGAACACCGGGGAGCTGTTTTTT.

The chain links TRBV7-9 to TRBJ1-5, with D perhaps matching TRBD1 (5 bases). The V end lost 0 bases, the J end lost 4 bases, and 7 bases lay between the germline ends. This CDR3 has 14 amino acids. CDR1 SEHNR and CDR2 FQNEAQ come from the germline V gene (reference sequence). CDR3 sequence: CASSLARANQPQHF. CDR3 nucleotide sequence: TGTGCCAGCAGCTTAGCCAGGGCAAATCAGCCCCAGCATTTT.

As for this clone: One junction end disagrees with the germline gene, perhaps due to a read error. The chain recombines TRBV29-1 with TRBJ1-2; D unresolved. CDR1 and CDR2 from the germline V gene are SQVTM and ANQGSEA. This CDR3 spans 8 amino acids. In nucleotides, the CDR3 is TGCAGCATCGAGACGGGATACTTC. It translates to CSIETGYF.

The rearrangement joins TRBV7-9 to TRBJ1-2; 7 bases line up with TRBD1. This CDR3 region has 16 residues. In germline, CDR1 is SEHNR, CDR2 FQNEAQ (reference sequence). The junction had 13 bases not matched to a gene; V was cut back by 5 bases and J by 4 bases. The CDR3 loop is CASSPPESTGFYGYTF. In nucleotides, the CDR3 is TGTGCCAGCAGCCCACCCGAGTCGACAGGGTTCTATGGCTACACCTTC.

This chain joins TRBV9 and TRBJ2-7; 9 positions agree with TRBD2. With 2 bases clipped from V and 2 bases from J, the junction kept 2 bases outside the gene matches. The CDR3 totals 14 residues. Per the germline V gene, CDR1 is SGDLS and CDR2 is YYNGEE. CDR3 sequence reads: CASSVGGRAYEQYF. CDR3 nucleotides: TGTGCCAGCAGCGTGGGCGGGAGGGCCTACGAGCAGTACTTC.

The rearrangement links TRBV7-2 to TRBJ2-5; 8 bases map to TRBD1. Germline CDR1 and CDR2: SGHTA and FQGNSA. Trimming at V came to 4 bases and at J to 2 bases, leaving 6 bases not matched to a gene. There are 15 residues in the CDR3. CDR3 residues: CASSSGQGQQETQYF. CDR3 nucleotide sequence: TGTGCCAGCAGCTCCGGACAGGGCCAACAAGAGACCCAGTACTTC.

In the case of this clone: One junction end disagrees with the germline gene, perhaps due to a read error. V usage is TRBV7-9 and J usage is TRBJ2-7; D call uncertain. The length of the CDR3 is 13 residues. Germline V gene lookup returns CDR1 SEHNR and CDR2 FQNEAQ (reference sequence). DNA of the CDR3: TGTTCCAGCAGCTTAGGCATAGCCTACGAGCAGTACTTC. Protein sequence: CSSSLGIAYEQYF.

This clone was counted a few times. The chain joins TRBV6-5 to TRBJ1-2; the D is unclear. V gave up 0 bases and J gave up 2 bases, with 10 bases separating them. The CDR3 has 15 residues. Germline values: CDR1 MNHEY, CDR2 SVGAGI. The CDR3 reads CASSYSESQNYGYTF. CDR3 sequence (DNA): TGTGCCAGCAGTTACTCGGAGTCACAAAACTATGGCTACACCTTC.

V usage is TRBV19 and J usage is TRBJ2-2; TRBD1 aligns across 10 bases. V lost 5 bases, J lost 6 bases, and 9 bases stayed unmatched. This CDR3 comprises 16 residues. The V gene's germline CDR1 is LNHDA and CDR2 SQIVND (reference sequence). For the CDR3, the DNA is TGTGCCAGTAGTGCTCGACAGGGGGCGCCGGCCGGGGAGCTGTTTTTT. Its protein is CASSARQGAPAGELFF.

In DNA form, the CDR3 reads TGTGCCAGCAGCGCCAACTGGTTTTACAGGGGGAAGAAGGCCAATGAGCAGTTCTTC. It encodes CASSANWFYRGKKANEQFF. The V call is TRBV9, the J call TRBJ2-1; TRBD1 matches 8 bases. This CDR3 spans 19 amino acids. The germline V gene has CDR1 SGDLS and CDR2 YYNGEE. V shed 3 bases, J shed 6 bases, and the junction held 20 bases outside the gene matches.

CDR3 loop: CAISEGLQETQYF. The CDR3 DNA is TGTGCCATCAGTGAGGGACTACAAGAGACCCAGTACTTC. The genes are TRBV10-3 and TRBJ2-5; possible D gene TRBD2, 6 bases. The germline V gene encodes CDR1 ENHRY and CDR2 SYGVKD. The CDR3 runs 13 residues. V lost 2 bases to trimming and J lost 2 bases, with 6 bases between them.

The chain carries TRBV19 and TRBJ1-4; TRBD1 matches at 7 bases. Germline V gene sequence: CDR1 LNHDA, CDR2 SQIVND (reference sequence). CDR3 length: 13 residues. V was clipped by 5 bases and J by 6 bases; unmatched bases: 3. The CDR3 protein is CASSLRGHEKLFF. The DNA for the CDR3 is TGTGCCAGTAGTTTAAGGGGGCATGAAAAACTGTTTTTT.

The chain carries TRBV5-4 and TRBJ2-6; the D gene is possibly TRBD2 (6 bases). There are 16 residues in the CDR3. V dropped 3 bases and J dropped 4 bases, with 14 bases sitting between them. Germline V gene lookup returns CDR1 SGHNT and CDR2 YYREEE (reference sequence). The CDR3 here is CASSSPGSPGANVLTF. The DNA of the CDR3 is TGTGCCAGCAGCTCCCCCGGGAGCCCCGGGGCCAACGTCCTGACTTTC.

The genes are TRBV6-9 and TRBJ1-2; D unclear. The CDR3 contains 10 residues. V shed 8 bases and J shed 9 bases, with 10 bases lying between them. Germline V gene sequence: CDR1 MNHGY, CDR2 SVAAGI. In DNA, the CDR3 is TGTGCCAGCGGAGAAGTGAGCTACACCTTC. Its translation: CASGEVSYTF.

V is TRBV27 and J is TRBJ2-5, with D possibly being TRBD1 (7 bases). Germline CDR1 and CDR2: MNHEY and SMNVEV (reference sequence). The V end lost 5 bases, the J end lost 4 bases, and 14 bases lay between the germline ends. The CDR3 has 14 amino acids. The CDR3 here is CASSRYRGGETQYF. The CDR3 DNA reads TGTGCCAGCAGTAGATACAGGGGAGGAGAGACCCAGTACTTC.

This rearrangement joins TRBV7-9 to TRBJ2-2; 12 positions match TRBD2. The CDR3 covers 16 residues. CDR1 is SEHNR and CDR2 is FQNEAQ in the germline V gene (reference sequence). V was pared by 5 bases and J by 7 bases, with 8 bases of the junction left unmatched. The CDR3 bases are TGTGCCAGCAGCCAACGGACTAGCGGGATAGGCGGGGAGCTGTTTTTT. Its protein is CASSQRTSGIGGELFF.

The chain carries TRBV7-9 and TRBJ1-4; the D gene is possibly TRBD1 (6 bases). Germline V gene lookup returns CDR1 SEHNR and CDR2 FQNEAQ (reference sequence). The CDR3 consists of 17 residues. V shed 5 bases and J shed 4 bases, with 20 bases lying between them. This chain's CDR3 is CASSPFSRAGDNEKLFF. The CDR3 DNA reads TGTGCCAGCAGCCCCTTTTCTCGGGCAGGGGATAATGAAAAACTGTTTTTT.

This chain joins TRBV5-8 and TRBJ1-2, with D possibly being TRBD1 (5 bases). V was trimmed by 5 bases and J by 5 bases, leaving 16 bases between them. This CDR3 is 14 amino acids long. Per the germline V gene, CDR1 is SGHTS and CDR2 is YDEGEE. The DNA of the CDR3 is TGTGCCAGCAGACCCCGGGCGGGACGGTATGGCTACACCTTC. Translation gives CASRPRAGRYGYTF.

The chain couples TRBV4-1 to TRBJ2-3, with 9 bases lining up with TRBD1. This CDR3 spans 14 amino acids. Germline V gives CDR1 MGHRA, CDR2 YSYEKL. J lost 2 bases, V lost 8 bases, and 5 bases had no gene match. The CDR3 nucleotides are TGCGCCAGCCGTGGGACAGGGCTCACAGATACGCAGTATTTT. This sequence encodes CASRGTGLTDTQYF.

The chain joins TRBV7-9 to TRBJ2-3; possible D gene TRBD1, 6 bases. Germline V gene data show CDR1 as SEHNR and CDR2 as FQNEAQ (reference sequence). The CDR3 loop spans 14 amino acids. The V and J ends lost 3 bases and 6 bases respectively, with 13 bases between them. The CDR3 loop is CASSFETGGDTQYF. The CDR3 bases are TGTGCCAGCAGCTTTGAGACAGGTGGGGATACGCAGTATTTT.